The T cell receptor beta chain under discussion was sequenced for a study of T-cell reconstitution after alpha-beta-depleted transplantation in children. This clonotype was counted only a few times. V was clipped by 6 bases and J by 7 bases; unmatched bases: 9. The CDR3 has 15 residues. Germline assignment: CDR1 MNHEY and CDR2 SVGEGT. Unique molecular identifiers were incorporated during preparation of the TCRbeta library. TCRdb ran MiXCR on the PCR reads and lists one entry per CDR3 protein. Of 490,000 or so distinct CDR3 sequences in the sample, about an eighth were seen once. Sequences were derived from PBMCs from the stem cell graft donor, sampled from the stem cell graft. The chain couples TRBV6-2 or TRBV6-3 to TRBJ2-7; the match to TRBD2 covers 13 bases. The sequence came from a human donor who donated a stem cell graft to a child with combined immunodeficiency. This chain's CDR3 is CASRLTSGGAGEQYF. CDR3 nucleotides: TGTGCCAGCAGGCTCACTAGCGGGGGGGCCGGTGAGCAGTACTTC.